This record looks at one TCR beta chain sequence and its context. Sequenced by immunoSEQ multiplex PCR; TCRdb stores in-frame clones only, minus some. The table includes 20,000 to 25,000 clones, about 85% detected once. This specimen comes from a study of a mutant IDH1 vaccine in newly diagnosed glioma. Overall study: Of the patients given treatment, roughly 62% were male and about 38% were female, and a mean age of about 40 years was recorded. Previous care, which was radiotherapy, temozolomide, or both, most often involved both.

Time point reported: baseline, week 1 (first vaccination visit). Treatment defined: pre-vaccination baseline after standard-of-care therapy. New WHO grade 3 or 4 astrocytomas that were IDH1-mutant and ATRX-lost had been found in donors. Here the sequenced sample was PBMCs, taken from a glioma patient treated with radiotherapy, temozolomide or both. This receptor was identified in a man aged 40-49 years with glioma.

The CDR3 here is CASSLEGQGDYGYTF. CDR3 bases: TGCGCCAGCAGCTTGGAGGGACAGGGGGACTATGGCTACACCTTC. The chain employs TRBV5-1 and TRBJ1-2; 11 nucleotides match TRBD1. After removal of 0 bases from V and 3 bases from J, the junction contained 1 base not matched to a gene. Germline CDR1 reads SGHRS; CDR2 reads YFSETQ. This CDR3 region has 15 residues.